These 21 T cell receptor beta chains share one sample of origin, sequenced in a study of OX40 agonist ivuxolimab in advanced cancers. Clones were sequenced by immunoSEQ multiplex PCR, and TCRdb holds only the in-frame ones, with some missing. The profile shows around 94,000 clones, more than 90% of them singletons. This sample comprised CD4+ or CD8+ T cells sorted from blood, obtained in a trial of the OX40 agonist ivuxolimab. The origin of the receptors is an adult with an advanced solid tumor such as melanoma, head and neck, liver or kidney cancer.

This clone was picked up one time. The J gene is TRBJ2-1, the V gene TRBV30; 7 bases agree with TRBD2. V gave up 1 base and J gave up 5 bases; unmatched junction bases: 2. Germline values: CDR1 GTSNPN, CDR2 SVGIG (reference sequence). The CDR3 has 13 residues. The DNA of the CDR3 is TGTGCCTGGAGTGCCGGGACTAACAATGAGCAGTTCTTC. This translates into CAWSAGTNNEQFF.

The rearrangement joins TRBV14 to TRBJ1-1; D uncertain. There are 15 residues in the CDR3. CDR1 and CDR2 from the germline V gene are SGHDN and FVKESK. The V and J ends lost 4 bases and 0 bases respectively, with 12 bases between them. The CDR3, as DNA: TGTGCCAGCAGCCCTTACAGCTACATGAACACTGAAGCTTTCTTT. Translated, it gives CASSPYSYMNTEAFF.

This chain links TRBV9 with TRBJ1-2; 9 bases line up with TRBD1. The CDR3 totals 16 residues. V trimming: 3 bases; J trimming: 5 bases; junction bases outside the gene matches: 11. Germline V gene sequence: CDR1 SGDLS, CDR2 YYNGEE. The CDR3 DNA reads TGTGCCAGCAGCGGGGAGGGGACAGGGATGGGGTATGGCTACACCTTC. It specifies CASSGEGTGMGYGYTF.

This chain joins TRBV5-8 and TRBJ1-1; no clear D. This CDR3 comprises 15 residues. V was trimmed by 1 base and J by 6 bases, leaving 16 bases between them. CDR1 SGHTS and CDR2 YDEGEE come from the germline V gene. The CDR3 loop reads CASSLSKFPGSEAFF. DNA for the CDR3: TGTGCCAGCAGCTTGTCCAAGTTTCCAGGCTCTGAAGCTTTCTTT.

This clone was observed a single time. DNA for the CDR3: TGTGCCAGCAGCTTCCCAGGGGGTCAGGGGTACCAAGAGACCCAGTACTTC. Translated: CASSFPGGQGYQETQYF. V usage is TRBV7-6 and J usage is TRBJ2-5, with 7 bases identical to TRBD1. The CDR3 has 17 residues. Germline assignment: CDR1 SGHVS and CDR2 FNYEAQ. J was trimmed by 0 bases and V by 3 bases; bases with no gene match: 10.

The chain joins TRBV7-6 to TRBJ1-1; D unclear. Per germline, CDR1 SGHVS and CDR2 FNYEAQ. The length of the CDR3 is 12 residues. The V end lost 5 bases, the J end lost 10 bases, and 14 bases lay between the germline ends. CDR3 nucleotide sequence: TGTGCCAGCAGCCCGGACGGTAGGGTAGCTTTCTTT. This gives the protein CASSPDGRVAFF.

On this clone: The junction departs from germline at one end; a sequencing error may be responsible. The V call is TRBV4-3, the J call TRBJ1-1; TRBD1 might be the D (6 bases). CDR1 and CDR2 (germline): LGHNA, YSLEER. The length of the CDR3 is 16 residues. DNA for the CDR3: TGCGCCAGCAGCCAAGATCCTTCGACGACAGGCTCTGACGCTTTCTTT. Its translation: CASSQDPSTTGSDAFF.

The rearrangement joins TRBV6-5 to TRBJ2-2, with TRBD2 matching 8 bases. The CDR3 is made up of 16 amino acids. Germline loops: CDR1 MNHEY, CDR2 SVGAGI. The junction had 9 bases not matched to a gene; V was cut back by 2 bases and J by 7 bases. The CDR3 region is CASSYRGPSGSGELFF. The CDR3 DNA follows: TGTGCCAGCAGTTACCGAGGACCAAGCGGGAGCGGGGAGCTGTTTTTT.

V gene TRBV4-3 combines with J gene TRBJ2-1; TRBD1 matches at 10 bases. This CDR3 comprises 15 residues. Trimming took 5 bases from V and 3 from J; bases not matched to a gene: 4. Germline assignment: CDR1 LGHNA and CDR2 YSLEER. The CDR3 is CASSSGTGVYNEQFF. The CDR3 nucleotides read TGCGCCAGCAGCTCCGGGACAGGGGTCTACAATGAGCAGTTCTTC.

The chain is built from TRBV7-9 and TRBJ2-5; D gene ambiguous. Germline CDR1 reads SEHNR; CDR2 reads FQNEAQ (reference sequence). The CDR3 sequence is 13 residues long. Trimming removed 3 bases from V and 1 base from J, with 6 bases in between. The CDR3, as DNA: TGTGCCAGCAGCTTCACAGCCCAAGAGACCCAGTACTTC. Translating it yields CASSFTAQETQYF.

This chain connects TRBV27 to TRBJ2-3; no firm D call. CDR3 length: 12 amino acids. V lost 6 bases, J lost 6 bases, and 10 bases lay in between. Germline CDR1 and CDR2: MNHEY and SMNVEV (reference sequence). The DNA for the CDR3 is TGTGCCAGCAGCCCTGAAGGGGATACGCAGTATTTT. Protein product: CASSPEGDTQYF.

This clone was seen once. This sequence joins TRBV13 and TRBJ1-2; no clear D. In germline, CDR1 is PRHDT, CDR2 FYEKMQ (reference sequence). Trimming stripped 1 base from V and 3 bases from J, with 3 bases between. This CDR3 has 12 residues. CDR3 protein: CASSLEYYGYTF. CDR3 coding DNA: TGTGCCAGCAGCTTAGAGTACTATGGCTACACCTTC.

This chain uses TRBV21-1 with TRBJ1-1; the D call TRBD1 from the table was never checked on the DNA. TRBV21-1 is a known pseudogene. This CDR3 is built from 17 residues. The CDR3: CASSKTTGAMVATEAFF. The CDR3 coding sequence is TGTGCCAGCAGCAAGACGACAGGGGCCATGGTGGCCACTGAAGCTTTCTTT.

V gene TRBV11-2 combines with J gene TRBJ1-1, with D unclear. This CDR3 comprises 13 residues. Trimming took 5 bases from V and 5 from J, leaving 12 bases between them. Germline loops: CDR1 SGHAT, CDR2 FQNNGV. The CDR3 region has the DNA TGTGCCAGCAGCAGTCGTTATGGGACTGAAGCTTTCTTT. The encoded protein is CASSSRYGTEAFF. The full variable domain, with the rest looked up from reference TRBV11-2 and TRBJ1-1, is EAGVAQSPRYKIIEKRQSVAFWCNPISGHATLYWYQQILGQGPKLLIQFQNNGVVDDSQLPKDRFSAERLKGVDSTLKIQPAKLEDSAVYLCASSSRYGTEAFFGQGTRLTVV.

CDR3 sequence: CASSPGAGGPYEQYF. The CDR3 DNA reads as TGTGCCAGCAGCCCGGGGGCGGGGGGGCCCTACGAGCAGTACTTC. The chain uses TRBV5-8 and TRBJ2-7, with 9 bases fitting TRBD2. V lost 4 bases and J lost 2; bases outside the gene matches: 7. Looked up from germline, CDR1 is SGHTS and CDR2 is YDEGEE. The CDR3 sequence is 15 residues long.

The gene calls are TRBV11-2 and TRBJ1-1; D is perhaps TRBD1 (5 bases). Germline CDR1 reads SGHAT; CDR2 reads FQNNGV. The CDR3 sequence is 12 residues long. The V end lost 5 bases, the J end lost 6 bases, and 10 bases lay between the germline ends. DNA of the CDR3: TGTGCCAGCAGCCCAGGGTTAGCTGAAGCTTTCTTT. Translating it yields CASSPGLAEAFF.

V and J are TRBV15 and TRBJ2-1; TRBD1 matches 8 bases. V lost 0 bases and J lost 8; bases outside the gene matches: 6. Germline V lookup: CDR1 LNHNV, CDR2 YYDKDF (reference sequence). This CDR3 region has 15 residues. CDR3 sequence: CATSREETGAHEQFF. The CDR3, as DNA: TGTGCCACCAGCAGAGAAGAGACAGGGGCCCATGAGCAGTTCTTC.

The J gene is TRBJ1-5, the V gene TRBV6-5; D unresolved. The CDR3 length is 14 residues. V lost 6 bases and J lost 3, with 12 bases in between. Germline CDR1 is MNHEY and CDR2 is SVGAGI. CDR3 in amino acids: CASSPVEDNQPQHF. The CDR3 coding sequence is TGTGCCAGCAGCCCTGTGGAGGACAATCAGCCCCAGCATTTT.

The genes are TRBV7-2 and TRBJ1-2, with D unresolved. Trimming shortened V by 5 bases and J by 5 bases, and 15 bases separated the two germline ends. The CDR3 consists of 14 residues. Germline CDR1 is SGHTA and CDR2 is FQGNSA. CDR3 DNA sequence: TGTGCCAGCAGCCCCCCAACGAGGGAATATGGCTACACCTTC. This sequence encodes CASSPPTREYGYTF.

The chain combines TRBV9 with TRBJ2-2; D is perhaps TRBD2 (6 bases). Germline CDR1 and CDR2: SGDLS and YYNGEE. This CDR3 spans 14 amino acids. With 3 bases removed from V and 8 bases from J, the gap between germline ends came to 14 bases. For the CDR3, the DNA is TGTGCCAGCAGCGCGGGAGCTATTACAGGGGAGCTGTTTTTT. It encodes CASSAGAITGELFF.

This sequence joins TRBV2 and TRBJ1-2, with D uncertain. This CDR3 spans 17 amino acids. Germline V lookup: CDR1 SNHLY, CDR2 FYNNEI. Trimming cost V 3 bases and J 6 bases, with 23 bases left between them. The chain's CDR3 is CASSDLWAPRREDGYTF. In DNA, the CDR3 is TGTGCCAGCAGTGACTTGTGGGCCCCGAGGAGGGAGGATGGCTACACCTTC.